This TCR beta chain was obtained from a study of blood T cell repertoires in COVID-19 (dated by TCRdb to about 2020). For the study in its entirety: Collaborator samples came from the United States, Italy and Spain and covered acute and convalescent phases of COVID-19. The prospective study material was composed of cDNA or gDNA derived from T cells, B-cell-depleted T cells, or PBMCs. Subjects who had been exposed to COVID-19, were actively infected with it, or had recovered from it provided the deeply sampled blood TCRbeta repertoires that made up the dataset. The repertoires were released in a freely available public database meant as a resource for research on the immune response to SARS-CoV-2. The samples were drawn from the first 160 participants of the ongoing ImmuneRACE study and from over a thousand subjects provided by 6 global collaborators. Nearly every sample came with metadata listing a de-identified subject ID, COVID-19 status, age in years and sex. Where available, HLA class I and class II types were obtained from metadata supplied by the sample provider rather than from assay-based typing. General conclusions and limits of the study: Clinical and demographic metadata were provided uncurated, with the amount varying by source and participant.

Collaborating institutions collected whole blood in K2EDTA tubes following their own protocols. For TCRbeta analysis, collaborators shipped samples as frozen whole blood, isolated PBMCs, or DNA extracted from either of those sample types. Comment on this clone: What antigen it recognizes has not been identified. Per-base quality was not reported, and no clone a single base away is much larger than it.

The CDR3 holds 14 amino acids from the cysteine to the phenylalanine. Only the CDR3 region is kept as DNA, spanning 42 bases read in frame from base 1. The germline V gene supplies CDR1 MGHRA and CDR2 YSYEKL. V and J lose 1 base and 6 bases, and a span of 12 bases separates them. The immunoSEQ Assay, a bias-controlled multiplex PCR, was used to amplify TCRbeta CDR3 regions from genomic DNA. Processing in the source paper ran as follows. Nucleated cell counts per sample were estimated from amplification of reference gene primers within the assay. To quantify the absolute abundance of each unique TCRbeta CDR3 rearrangement, sequence reads were collapsed and filtered. For each sample, productive Simpson clonality was calculated by taking the square root of Simpson's diversity index across productive rearrangements. TCRdb's version of the immuneACCESS table is confined to in-frame rearrangements and falls short of the full clone set. An unresolved V gene accounts for under half of the shortfall where checked; the remainder is of unknown origin. Clone size and the V and J calls come from that table; the DNA yielded D and trimming. This sample gives around 200,000 clones in total; about 80% of them show up just once. The ten most abundant clones make up around 15% of the sample.

The receptor was derived from a man between 25 and 39 years old with active or convalescent COVID-19. The rearrangement joined TRBV4-1 to TRBJ1-2; a weak D assignment points to TRBD1 (5 bases agree). Material: peripheral blood. The CDR3 reads CASSQGQSVDGYTF. In nucleotide form, the sequence is TGCGCCAGCAGCCAAGGACAGTCAGTCGATGGCTACACCTTC.